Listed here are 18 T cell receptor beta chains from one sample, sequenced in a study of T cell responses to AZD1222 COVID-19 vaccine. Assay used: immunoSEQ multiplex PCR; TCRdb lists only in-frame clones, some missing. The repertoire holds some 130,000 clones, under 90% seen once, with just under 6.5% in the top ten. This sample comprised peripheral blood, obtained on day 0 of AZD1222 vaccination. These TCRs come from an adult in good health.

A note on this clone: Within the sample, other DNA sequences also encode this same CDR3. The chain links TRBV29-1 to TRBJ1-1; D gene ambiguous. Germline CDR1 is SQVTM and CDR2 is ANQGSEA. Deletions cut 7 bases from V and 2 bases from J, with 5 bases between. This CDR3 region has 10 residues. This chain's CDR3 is CSAKNTEAFF. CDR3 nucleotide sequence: TGCAGCGCTAAAAACACTGAAGCTTTCTTT.

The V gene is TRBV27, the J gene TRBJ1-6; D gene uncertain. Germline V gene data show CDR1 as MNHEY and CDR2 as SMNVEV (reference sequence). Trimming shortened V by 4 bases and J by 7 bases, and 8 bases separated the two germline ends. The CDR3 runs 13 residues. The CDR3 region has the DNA TGTGCCAGCAGTTCCCGACCGAATTCACCCCTCCACTTT. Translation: CASSSRPNSPLHF.

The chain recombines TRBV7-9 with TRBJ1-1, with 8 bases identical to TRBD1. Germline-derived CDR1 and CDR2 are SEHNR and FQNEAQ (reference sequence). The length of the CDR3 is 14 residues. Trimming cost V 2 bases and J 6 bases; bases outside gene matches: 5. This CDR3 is CASSLNQGASEAFF. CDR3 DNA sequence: TGTGCCAGCAGCTTAAACCAGGGGGCCTCTGAAGCTTTCTTT.

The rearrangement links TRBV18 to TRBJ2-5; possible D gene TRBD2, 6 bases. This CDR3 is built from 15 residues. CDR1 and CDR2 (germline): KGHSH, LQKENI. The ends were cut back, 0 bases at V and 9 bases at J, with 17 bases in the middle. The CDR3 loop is CASSPPAREGWAQYF. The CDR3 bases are TGTGCCAGCTCACCACCGGCGCGGGAAGGTTGGGCCCAGTACTTC.

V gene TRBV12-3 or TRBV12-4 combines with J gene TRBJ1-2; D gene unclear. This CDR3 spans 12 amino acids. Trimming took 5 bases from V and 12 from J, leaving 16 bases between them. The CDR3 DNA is TGTGCCAGCAGTGAAGACCGACGTTTGGACACCTTC. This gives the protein CASSEDRRLDTF.

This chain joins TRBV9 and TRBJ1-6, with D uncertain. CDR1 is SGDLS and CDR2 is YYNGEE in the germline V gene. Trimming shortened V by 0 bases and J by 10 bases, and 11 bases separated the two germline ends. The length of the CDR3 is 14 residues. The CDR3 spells CASSVDHTNSPLHF. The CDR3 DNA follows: TGTGCCAGCAGCGTAGATCACACAAACTCACCCCTCCACTTT.

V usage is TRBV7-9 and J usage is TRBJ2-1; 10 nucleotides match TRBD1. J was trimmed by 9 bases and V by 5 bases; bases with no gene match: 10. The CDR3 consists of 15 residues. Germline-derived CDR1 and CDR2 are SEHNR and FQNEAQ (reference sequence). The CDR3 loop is CASSQGTGEFGEQFF. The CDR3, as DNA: TGTGCCAGCAGCCAAGGGACAGGGGAGTTTGGTGAGCAGTTCTTC.

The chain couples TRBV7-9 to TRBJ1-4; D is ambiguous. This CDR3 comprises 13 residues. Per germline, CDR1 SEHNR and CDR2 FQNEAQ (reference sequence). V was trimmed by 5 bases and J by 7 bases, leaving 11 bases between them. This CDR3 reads CASSPREAEKLFF. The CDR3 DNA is TGTGCCAGCAGCCCCCGTGAGGCTGAAAAACTGTTTTTT. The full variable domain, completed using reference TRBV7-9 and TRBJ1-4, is DTGVSQNPRHKITKRGQNVTFRCDPISEHNRLYWYRQTLGQGPEFLTYFQNEAQLEKSRLLSDRFSAERPKGSFSTLEIQRTEQGDSAMYLCASSPREAEKLFFGSGTQLSVL.

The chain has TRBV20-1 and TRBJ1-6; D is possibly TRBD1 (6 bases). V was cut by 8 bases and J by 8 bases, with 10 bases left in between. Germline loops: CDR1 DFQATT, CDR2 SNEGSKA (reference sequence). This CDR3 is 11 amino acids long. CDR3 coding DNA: TGCAGTCGGACAGATTATTCACCCCTCCACTTT. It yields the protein CSRTDYSPLHF.

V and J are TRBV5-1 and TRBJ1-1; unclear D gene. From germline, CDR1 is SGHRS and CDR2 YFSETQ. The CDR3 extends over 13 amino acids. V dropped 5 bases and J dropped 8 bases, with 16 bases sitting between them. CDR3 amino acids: CASRNLMAAEAFF. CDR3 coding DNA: TGCGCCAGCAGGAACTTAATGGCAGCAGAAGCTTTCTTT.

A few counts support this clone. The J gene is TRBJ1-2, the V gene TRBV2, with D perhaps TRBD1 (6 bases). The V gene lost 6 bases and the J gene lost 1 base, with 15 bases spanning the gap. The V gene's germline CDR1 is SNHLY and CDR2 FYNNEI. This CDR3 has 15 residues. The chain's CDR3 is CASRATGTGNYGYTF. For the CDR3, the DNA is TGTGCCAGCAGGGCCACAGGGACGGGTAACTATGGCTACACCTTC. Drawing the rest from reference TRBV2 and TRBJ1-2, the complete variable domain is EPEVTQTPSHQVTQMGQEVILRCVPISNHLYFYWYRQILGQKVEFLVSFYNNEISEKSEIFDDQFSVERPDGSNFTLKIRSTKLEDSAMYFCASRATGTGNYGYTFGSGTRLTVV.

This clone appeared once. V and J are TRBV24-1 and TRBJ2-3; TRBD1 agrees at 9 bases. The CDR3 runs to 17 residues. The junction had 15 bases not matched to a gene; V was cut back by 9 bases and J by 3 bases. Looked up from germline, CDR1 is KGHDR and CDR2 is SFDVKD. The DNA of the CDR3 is TGTGCCACCGCCCGCCCCACGACAGGGGGAATAACAGATACGCAGTATTTT. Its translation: CATARPTTGGITDTQYF.

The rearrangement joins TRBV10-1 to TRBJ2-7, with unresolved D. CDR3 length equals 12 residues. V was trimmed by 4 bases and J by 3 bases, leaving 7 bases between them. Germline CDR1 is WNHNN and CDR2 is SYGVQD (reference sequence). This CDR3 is CASSAGSYEQYF. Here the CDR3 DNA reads TGCGCCAGCAGTGCAGGAAGCTACGAGCAGTACTTC.

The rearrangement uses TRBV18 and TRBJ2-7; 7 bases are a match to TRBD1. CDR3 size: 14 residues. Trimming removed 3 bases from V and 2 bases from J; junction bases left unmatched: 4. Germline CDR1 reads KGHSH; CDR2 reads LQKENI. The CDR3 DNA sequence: TGTGCCAGCTCACCCGCCGGGACAGCCTACGAGCAGTACTTC. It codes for CASSPAGTAYEQYF.

The CDR3 reads CATSRGGSVFEQYF. CDR3 coding DNA: TGTGCCACCAGCAGAGGAGGGTCCGTCTTCGAGCAGTACTTC. The chain has TRBV15 and TRBJ2-7; D perhaps matches TRBD2 (5 bases). In germline, CDR1 is LNHNV, CDR2 YYDKDF (reference sequence). There are 14 residues in the CDR3. The V end lost 1 base, the J end lost 6 bases, and 13 bases lay between the germline ends.

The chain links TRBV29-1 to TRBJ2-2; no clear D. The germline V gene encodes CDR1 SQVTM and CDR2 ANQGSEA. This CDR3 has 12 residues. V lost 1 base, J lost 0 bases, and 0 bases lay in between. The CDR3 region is CSVEANTGELFF. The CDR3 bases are TGCAGCGTTGAAGCGAACACCGGGGAGCTGTTTTTT.

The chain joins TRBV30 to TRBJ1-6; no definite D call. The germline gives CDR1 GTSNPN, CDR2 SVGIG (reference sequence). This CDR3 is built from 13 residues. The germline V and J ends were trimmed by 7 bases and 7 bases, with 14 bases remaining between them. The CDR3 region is CASSGRENSPLHF. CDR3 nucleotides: TGTGCCTCCTCCGGGAGAGAAAATTCACCCCTCCACTTT.

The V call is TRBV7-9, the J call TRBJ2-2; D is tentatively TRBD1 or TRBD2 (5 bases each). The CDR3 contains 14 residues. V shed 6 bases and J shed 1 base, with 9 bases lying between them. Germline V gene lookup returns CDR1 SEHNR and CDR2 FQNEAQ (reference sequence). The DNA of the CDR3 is TGTGCCAGCAGTTCTGGGGGGAACACCGGGGAGCTGTTTTTT. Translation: CASSSGGNTGELFF.